The 2 T cell receptor beta chains presented below share a single source sample, sequenced in a study of cytomegalovirus exposure and HLA in healthy donors. The primer mix had 60 Vbeta and 13 Jbeta primers. Sequenced by immunoSEQ multiplex PCR; TCRdb stores in-frame clones only, minus some. There are over 120,000 clones in the sample; 60% to 80% occur only once, and approximately 3.8% lies in the top ten. Material for sequencing was PBMCs. Source of these receptors: a male donor in good health and CMV-seronegative.

This clone has just a few counts. J is TRBJ2-2 and V is TRBV10-2; tentatively, D is TRBD1 (6 bases). Germline V lookup: CDR1 WSHSY, CDR2 SAAADI. CDR3 length equals 14 residues. Trimming shortened V by 7 bases and J by 5 bases, and 14 bases separated the two germline ends. The CDR3 spells CASTPLQGTGELFF. The CDR3 nucleotides read TGCGCCAGCACCCCTCTACAGGGAACCGGGGAGCTGTTTTTT.

CDR3 nucleotide sequence: TGCGCCAGTTCCTATGGACAGTCCTCCTACGAGCAGTACTTC. As protein: CASSYGQSSYEQYF. This chain joins TRBV5-1 and TRBJ2-7, with TRBD1 as a possible D gene (6 bases). V dropped 8 bases and J dropped 0 bases, with 15 bases sitting between them. The CDR3 is 14 amino acids. CDR1 and CDR2 from the germline V gene are SGHRS and YFSETQ.